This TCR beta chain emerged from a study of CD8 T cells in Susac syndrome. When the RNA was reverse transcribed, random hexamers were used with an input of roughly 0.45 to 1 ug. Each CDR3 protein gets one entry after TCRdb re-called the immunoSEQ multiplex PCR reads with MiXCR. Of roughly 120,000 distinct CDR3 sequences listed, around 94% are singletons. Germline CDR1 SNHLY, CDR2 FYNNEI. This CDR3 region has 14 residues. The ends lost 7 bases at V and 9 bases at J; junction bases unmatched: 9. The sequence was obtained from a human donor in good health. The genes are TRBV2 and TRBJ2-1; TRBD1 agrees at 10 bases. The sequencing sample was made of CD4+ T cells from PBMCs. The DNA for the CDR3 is TGTGCCAGCACCCTGGGGACAGGGGAAGGTGAGCAGTTCTTC. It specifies CASTLGTGEGEQFF.